The next 8 T cell receptor beta chains were all read from a single sample in a study of blood T cell repertoires in COVID-19. The assay was immunoSEQ multiplex PCR, and TCRdb's table has in-frame clones only and misses some. The sample consists of about 140,000 clones, 79% of them appearing once. What was sequenced was peripheral blood. These receptors were collected from a man aged 55-75 years with acute or convalescent COVID-19.

The chain recombines TRBV5-8 with TRBJ2-7, with 11 bases matching TRBD1. The V segment lost 4 bases and the J segment 5 bases; nucleotides outside the gene matches: 11. The germline V gene has CDR1 SGHTS and CDR2 YDEGEE. CDR3 length: 16 amino acids. In DNA form, the CDR3 reads TGTGCCAGCAGCCAGGGGACAGGGGGGGCCGTGGACGAGCAGTACTTC. Protein: CASSQGTGGAVDEQYF.

The gene calls are TRBV19 and TRBJ1-5, with unresolved D. Per the germline V gene, CDR1 is LNHDA and CDR2 is SQIVND (reference sequence). V lost 5 bases, J lost 3 bases, and 11 bases lay in between. The CDR3 totals 14 residues. CDR3 nucleotide sequence: TGTGCCAGTAGTTGGCCCATTCCCAATCAGCCCCAGCATTTT. This sequence encodes CASSWPIPNQPQHF. Based on the CDR3 plus reference TRBV19 and TRBJ1-5, the full variable domain is DGGITQSPKYLFRKEGQNVTLSCEQNLNHDAMYWYRQDPGQGLRLIYYSQIVNDFQKGDIAEGYSVSREKKESFPLTVTSAQKNPTAFYLCASSWPIPNQPQHFGDGTRLSIL.

The rearrangement joins TRBV10-3 to TRBJ1-1; TRBD1 agrees at 7 bases. The CDR3 has 14 residues. Unmatched junction bases numbered 4, after V lost 3 bases and J lost 3 bases. CDR1 and CDR2 from the germline V gene are ENHRY and SYGVKD. The CDR3: CAISDEGADTEAFF. Here the CDR3 DNA reads TGTGCCATCAGTGATGAGGGGGCGGACACTGAAGCTTTCTTT.

This clone was detected a few times. The chain employs TRBV28 and TRBJ2-1; 7 bases are shared with TRBD1. The V segment lost 2 bases and the J segment 2 bases; nucleotides outside the gene matches: 6. The germline CDR1 and CDR2 sequences are MDHEN and SYDVKM. The CDR3 length is 16 residues. The CDR3 sequence is CASSLPRQGTYNEQFF. The CDR3 bases are TGTGCCAGCAGTTTACCCAGACAGGGTACCTACAATGAGCAGTTCTTC.

This sequence joins TRBV30 and TRBJ2-7, with 7 bases fitting TRBD1. V was pared by 5 bases and J by 5 bases, with 9 bases of the junction left unmatched. In germline, CDR1 is GTSNPN, CDR2 SVGIG (reference sequence). This CDR3 is built from 13 residues. The CDR3, as DNA: TGTGCCTGGGCCAAACAGGGGAACGACGAGCAGTACTTC. Protein sequence: CAWAKQGNDEQYF. Together with reference TRBV30 and TRBJ2-7, the CDR3 gives the full variable domain: SQTIHQWPATLVQPVGSPLSLECTVEGTSNPNLYWYRQAAGRGLQLLFYSVGIGQISSEVPQNLSASRPQDRQFILSSKKLLLSDSGFYLCAWAKQGNDEQYFGPGTRLTVT.

This chain links TRBV7-2 with TRBJ2-7, with 10 bases that match TRBD1. The V gene end was trimmed by 4 bases and the J gene end by 7 bases; junction bases not matched to a gene: 7. Looked up from germline, CDR1 is SGHTA and CDR2 is FQGNSA. This CDR3 is 14 amino acids long. The CDR3 region has the DNA TGTGCCAGCAGCTCCAGACAGGGGGCAAGTGAGCAGTACTTC. It specifies CASSSRQGASEQYF.

The J gene is TRBJ1-2, the V gene TRBV27, with D perhaps matching TRBD1 (6 bases). The CDR3 is 14 amino acids. The V end lost 3 bases, the J end lost 8 bases, and 16 bases lay between the germline ends. The V gene's germline CDR1 is MNHEY and CDR2 SMNVEV (reference sequence). The CDR3 nucleotides read TGTGCCAGCAGTTTTCGGGGGGGGCCGGAAGGCTACACCTTC. Residues: CASSFRGGPEGYTF.

This clone came up a few times. The J gene is TRBJ2-1, the V gene TRBV5-1; TRBD2 aligns across 9 bases. The CDR3 is 15 residues long. V gave up 6 bases and J gave up 4 bases; unmatched junction bases: 8. Germline V gene lookup returns CDR1 SGHRS and CDR2 YFSETQ. In DNA form, the CDR3 reads TGCGCCAGCATGGTTAACCTAGCGGGGTACAATGAGCAGTTCTTC. This codes for CASMVNLAGYNEQFF.